Listed below are T cell receptor beta chains from one sample, sequenced in a study of CD8 T cells in Susac syndrome. In TCRdb, the immunoSEQ multiplex PCR reads were re-called with MiXCR into one record per CDR3 protein. The table includes a few hundred thousand distinct CDR3 sequences, 95% detected once. Sequencing was done on a sample of CD4+ T cells from PBMCs. The receptors were gathered from a human donor with multiple sclerosis. Both conserved end residues are part of each CDR3. A D gene is named only where the DNA matches it firmly. The size entry is marked missing in some rows and otherwise reads once, few, many or a size class.

size	V	J	D	CDR3	DNA
NA	TRBV7-9	TRBJ1-2	NA	CASTRDYGYTF	TGTGCCAGCACTAGGGACTATGGCTACACCTTC
NA	TRBV20-1	TRBJ1-2	NA	CSAVEGPARGYTF	TGCAGTGCTGTAGAGGGGCCAGCGCGAGGCTACACCTTC
NA	TRBV4-1	TRBJ1-2	NA	CASSQGQANYGYTF	TGCGCCAGCAGCCAAGGACAGGCTAACTATGGCTACACCTTC
once	TRBV3-1	TRBJ2-7	NA	CASSPPGRPYEQYF	TGTGCCAGCAGCCCACCGGGCAGACCCTACGAGCAGTACTTC
NA	TRBV20-1	TRBJ2-1	TRBD2	CSARSRTSGGYNEQFF	TGCAGTGCTAGATCTAGGACTAGCGGGGGATACAATGAGCAGTTCTTC
few	TRBV7-2	TRBJ2-1	TRBD2	CASSPSGSSYNEQFF	TGTGCCAGCAGCCCTAGCGGGAGCTCCTACAATGAGCAGTTCTTC
NA	TRBV18	TRBJ1-5	NA	CASSPWGSNQPQHF	TGTGCCAGCTCACCGTGGGGGAGCAATCAGCCCCAGCATTTT
NA	TRBV28	TRBJ1-2	NA	CASSLGVNYGYTF	TGTGCCAGCAGTTTGGGGGTAAACTATGGCTACACCTTC
NA	TRBV13	TRBJ2-5	TRBD2	CASSLLGGNSQETQYF	TGTGCCAGCAGCTTACTCGGGGGGAACAGCCAAGAGACCCAGTACTTC
NA	TRBV5-1	TRBJ2-7	NA	CASSLDGFYEQYF	TGCGCCAGCAGCTTGGATGGGTTCTACGAGCAGTACTTC
NA	TRBV7-3	TRBJ1-6	NA	CASSLTSGLSSPLHF	TGTGCCAGCAGCTTAACCTCCGGGCTCTCTTCACCCCTCCACTTT
NA	TRBV3-1	TRBJ2-5	TRBD1	CASRYLGGEETQYF	TGTGCCAGCCGCTACCTAGGGGGCGAAGAGACCCAGTACTTC
NA	TRBV29-1	TRBJ2-7	NA	CSARLAGSSYEQYF	TGCAGCGCTCGTCTGGCTGGGAGCTCCTACGAGCAGTACTTC
NA	TRBV29-1	TRBJ2-5	TRBD1	CSVSPGTGVGETQYF	TGCAGCGTCAGTCCCGGGACAGGGGTGGGAGAGACCCAGTACTTC
NA	TRBV5-1	TRBJ2-5	TRBD2	CASSRDGRGEPPETQYF	TGCGCCAGCAGTCGGGATGGGCGGGGGGAACCCCCAGAGACCCAGTACTTC
NA	TRBV4-1	TRBJ2-5	TRBD2	CASSQGEGAGGLMGETQYF	TGCGCCAGCAGCCAAGGAGAAGGAGCGGGAGGGCTGATGGGAGAGACCCAGTACTTC
NA	TRBV20-1	TRBJ1-5	NA	CSASYRDQPQHF	TGCAGTGCTAGTTACCGCGATCAGCCCCAGCATTTT
NA	TRBV4-2	TRBJ2-6	NA	CASSQGKPGANVLTF	TGTGCCAGCAGCCAAGGGAAGCCCGGGGCCAACGTCCTGACTTTC
NA	TRBV27	TRBJ2-3	NA	CASRLGGPSTDTQYF	TGTGCCAGCAGACTCGGCGGGCCTAGCACAGATACGCAGTATTTT
NA	TRBV15	TRBJ2-7	NA	CATSAEKKGWQYF	TGTGCCACCAGCGCGGAGAAGAAGGGCTGGCAGTACTTC
NA	TRBV2	TRBJ2-1	NA	CASRPLAGPNNEQFF	TGTGCCAGCAGACCATTGGCGGGGCCAAACAATGAGCAGTTCTTC
NA	TRBV20-1	TRBJ1-2	TRBD1	CSAVTLGQGGDGYTF	TGCAGTGCCGTTACATTGGGACAGGGGGGAGATGGCTACACCTTC
NA	TRBV28	TRBJ2-7	NA	CASSRHQPPYEQYF	TGTGCCAGCAGTCGACACCAACCGCCCTACGAGCAGTACTTC
NA	TRBV20-1	TRBJ2-7	NA	CSAKTRSYEQYF	TGCAGTGCTAAAACTAGATCCTACGAGCAGTACTTC
NA	TRBV5-4	TRBJ1-2	NA	CASSFQAIYTF	TGTGCCAGCAGCTTTCAGGCCATATACACCTTC
NA	TRBV9	TRBJ2-1	TRBD2	CASSASLLAGAYNEQFF	TGTGCCAGCAGCGCGTCCCTGCTAGCGGGAGCATACAATGAGCAGTTCTTC
NA	TRBV7-9	TRBJ2-7	NA	CASSLSAGAAYEQYF	TGTGCCAGCAGCTTATCGGCGGGGGCCGCCTACGAGCAGTACTTC
NA	TRBV29-1	TRBJ1-1	TRBD1	CSTDRERTEAFF	TGCAGCACGGACAGGGAGCGAACTGAAGCTTTCTTT
NA	TRBV29-1	TRBJ2-3	NA	CSVDGSGGTDTQYF	TGCAGCGTTGATGGTAGCGGAGGCACAGATACGCAGTATTTT
once	TRBV28	TRBJ1-2	TRBD1	CASRGTGEVYGYTF	TGTGCCAGCAGAGGGACAGGGGAGGTCTATGGCTACACCTTC
NA	TRBV5-1	TRBJ2-7	NA	CASSLKDGSYEQYF	TGCGCCAGCAGCTTAAAAGACGGATCCTACGAGCAGTACTTC
NA	TRBV27	TRBJ1-5	NA	CASSFPLANQPQHF	TGTGCCAGCAGTTTTCCCCTCGCCAATCAGCCCCAGCATTTT
once	TRBV3-1	TRBJ1-3	NA	CASRSRALSGNTIYF	TGTGCCAGCAGGTCTCGGGCACTCTCTGGAAACACCATATATTTT
NA	TRBV7-9	TRBJ2-1	NA	CASRTIVGYNEQFF	TGTGCCAGCAGGACCATAGTGGGCTACAATGAGCAGTTCTTC
NA	TRBV15	TRBJ1-5	TRBD1	CATRARGQGAQPQHF	TGTGCCACCAGGGCACGGGGACAGGGGGCTCAGCCCCAGCATTTT
NA	TRBV29-1	TRBJ1-1	NA	CSVDRGGITEAFF	TGCAGCGTTGACAGGGGAGGGATCACTGAAGCTTTCTTT